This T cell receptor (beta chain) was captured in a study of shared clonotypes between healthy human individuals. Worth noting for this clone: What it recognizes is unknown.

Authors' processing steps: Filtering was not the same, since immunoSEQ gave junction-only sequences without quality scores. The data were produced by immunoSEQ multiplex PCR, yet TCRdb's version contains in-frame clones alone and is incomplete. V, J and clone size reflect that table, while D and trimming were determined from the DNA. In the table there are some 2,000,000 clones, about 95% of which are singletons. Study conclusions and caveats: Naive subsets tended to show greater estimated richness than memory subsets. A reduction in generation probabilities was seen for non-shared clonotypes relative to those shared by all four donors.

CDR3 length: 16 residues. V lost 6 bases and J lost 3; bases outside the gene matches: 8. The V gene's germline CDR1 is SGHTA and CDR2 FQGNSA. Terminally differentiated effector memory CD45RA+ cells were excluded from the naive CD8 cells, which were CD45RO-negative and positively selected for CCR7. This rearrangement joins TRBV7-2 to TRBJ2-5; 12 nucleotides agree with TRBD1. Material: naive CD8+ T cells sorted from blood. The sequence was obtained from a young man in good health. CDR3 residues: CASSFYGTGGEETQYF. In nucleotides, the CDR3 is TGTGCCAGCAGTTTCTACGGGACAGGGGGCGAAGAGACCCAGTACTTC.